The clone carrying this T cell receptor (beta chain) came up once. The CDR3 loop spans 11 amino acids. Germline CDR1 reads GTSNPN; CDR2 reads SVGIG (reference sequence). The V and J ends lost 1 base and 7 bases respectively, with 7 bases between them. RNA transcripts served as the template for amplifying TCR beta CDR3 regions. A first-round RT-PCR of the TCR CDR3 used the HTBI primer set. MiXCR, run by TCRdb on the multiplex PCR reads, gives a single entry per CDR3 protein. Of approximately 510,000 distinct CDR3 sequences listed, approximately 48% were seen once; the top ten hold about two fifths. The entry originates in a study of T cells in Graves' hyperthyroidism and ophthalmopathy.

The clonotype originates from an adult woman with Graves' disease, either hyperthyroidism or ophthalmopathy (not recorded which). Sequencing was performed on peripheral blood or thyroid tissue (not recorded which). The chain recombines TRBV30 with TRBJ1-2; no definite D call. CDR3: CAWSAGGGYTF. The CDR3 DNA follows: TGTGCCTGGAGTGCAGGCGGTGGCTACACCTTC.